The 6 T cell receptor beta chains below come from one sample, sequenced in a study of radiotherapy plus CTLA-4 blockade in lung cancer. Data came from immunoSEQ multiplex PCR; TCRdb stores just in-frame clones and leaves some out. The sample lists about 110,000 clones, 81% seen once, with 2.5% to 3.5% in the top ten. The source was peripheral blood, collected from a patient treated with radiotherapy plus ipilimumab. The receptor set was obtained from a human donor with non-small cell lung cancer that progressed on radiotherapy plus ipilimumab. Some clones in this sample may be carry-over from other donors' samples.

The J gene is TRBJ2-5, the V gene TRBV2, with D hard to call. Trimming took off 7 bases at V and 0 bases at J, with 6 bases between the two ends. Germline V CDR1 and CDR2: SNHLY, FYNNEI. CDR3 length: 12 amino acids. This CDR3 is CASKRDQETQYF. The CDR3 DNA is TGTGCCAGCAAAAGGGACCAAGAGACCCAGTACTTC. The whole variable domain, filled in from reference TRBV2 and TRBJ2-5, reads EPEVTQTPSHQVTQMGQEVILRCVPISNHLYFYWYRQILGQKVEFLVSFYNNEISEKSEIFDDQFSVERPDGSNFTLKIRSTKLEDSAMYFCASKRDQETQYFGPGTRLLVL.

This sequence joins TRBV7-2 and TRBJ2-5; 9 nucleotides line up with TRBD2. The CDR3 runs to 13 residues. The germline CDR1 and CDR2 sequences are SGHTA and FQGNSA. The J segment lost 5 bases and the V segment lost 5 bases, leaving 3 bases of the junction unmatched. The CDR3 reads CASSAGGYETQYF. The CDR3 DNA reads as TGTGCCAGCAGCGCGGGGGGGTACGAGACCCAGTACTTC.

The chain couples TRBV7-3 to TRBJ1-6; TRBD1 is a possible D gene (6 bases). This CDR3 has 16 residues. Germline V lookup: CDR1 SGHTA, CDR2 FQGTGA. The germline V and J ends were trimmed by 5 bases and 6 bases, with 17 bases remaining between them. The CDR3 reads CASSPRGAQLNSPLHF. Written as DNA, the CDR3 is TGTGCCAGCAGCCCGCGGGGGGCTCAACTTAATTCACCCCTCCACTTT. Filled out from reference TRBV7-3 and TRBJ1-6, the complete variable domain reads GAGVSQTPSNKVTEKGKYVELRCDPISGHTALYWYRQSLGQGPEFLIYFQGTGAADDSGLPNDRFFAVRPEGSVSTLKIQRTERGDSAVYLCASSPRGAQLNSPLHFGNGTRLTVT.

The chain is built from TRBV4-1 and TRBJ1-5; no clear D gene. V lost 3 bases to trimming and J lost 6 bases, with 15 bases between them. CDR3 length: 15 residues. Germline CDR1 MGHRA, CDR2 YSYEKL. The CDR3 loop reads CASSHHNSRSQPQHF. Here the CDR3 DNA reads TGCGCCAGCAGCCATCACAACAGTCGGAGTCAGCCCCAGCATTTT.

The chain is built from TRBV19 and TRBJ2-1, with 10 bases aligning to TRBD2. The trim removed 4 bases at V and 4 bases at J, leaving 4 bases unmatched. CDR3 length equals 15 residues. The germline CDR1 and CDR2 sequences are LNHDA and SQIVND (reference sequence). This CDR3 reads CASSTSSGGYNEQFF. The CDR3 bases are TGTGCCAGTAGTACCTCTAGCGGGGGATACAATGAGCAGTTCTTC.

The chain couples TRBV7-2 to TRBJ1-6; the match to TRBD1 covers 7 bases. The CDR3 consists of 16 residues. Germline loops: CDR1 SGHTA, CDR2 FQGNSA. J gave up 7 bases and V 7 bases, and 13 bases lay outside the gene matches. The DNA of the CDR3 is TGTGCCAGCACCTTTACTCCGGGACAGAGAAATTCACCCCTCCACTTT. Translating it yields CASTFTPGQRNSPLHF.